This entry describes one T cell receptor (beta chain). The antigen is unknown. The V gene's germline CDR1 is KGHSH and CDR2 LQKENI. Deletions cut 3 bases from V and 2 bases from J, with 11 bases between. This CDR3 region has 14 residues. This specimen comes from a study of T cell responses to AZD1222 COVID-19 vaccine. Study-wide findings and caveats: No day 14 peak samples; only post-peak repertoires were characterized.

Libraries were prepared by immunoSEQ multiplex PCR; TCRdb keeps only in-frame clonotypes and omits some of them. The sample has about 35,000 clones; about nine tenths are singletons. Source: peripheral blood, taken 28 days after the second AZD1222 dose. The receptor's source is an adult who received the AZD1222 COVID-19 vaccine. The V call is TRBV18, the J call TRBJ2-7; D unresolved. The CDR3 sequence: CASSPNLDTYEQYF. For the CDR3, the DNA is TGTGCCAGCTCACCGAATCTAGACACCTACGAGCAGTACTTC. The entire variable domain, with the rest obtained from reference TRBV18 and TRBJ2-7, is as follows: NAGVMQNPRHLVRRRGQEARLRCSPMKGHSHVYWYRQLPEEGLKFMVYLQKENIIDESGMPKERFSAEFPKEGPSILRIQQVVRGDSAAYFCASSPNLDTYEQYFGPGTRLTVT.